This entry is about one TCR beta chain. Antigen: not known. The conserved phenylalanine or tryptophan is not found at the CDR3 terminus, so this likely reflects a read error. The sample originates from a study of T-cell reconstitution after alpha-beta-depleted transplantation in children. Study-level points and caveats: Several hundred rapidly expanded clones from non-depleted graft cells reportedly supplied alpha-beta T cells about two months post-transplant. Surviving thymic progenitors and recipient T cells were the source of high TCRbeta diversity at day 60 in some patients. It was newly produced T cells that mostly accounted for T-cell counts and diversity one year after transplant.

The TCRbeta library was prepared with unique molecular identifiers. Each CDR3 protein is one row after TCRdb ran MiXCR on the PCR reads. Of about 980,000 distinct CDR3 sequences listed, about 31% were seen once; the top ten hold around 30%. Trimming cost V 6 bases and J 3 bases; bases outside gene matches: 11. Germline-derived CDR1 and CDR2 are LNHDA and SQIVND (reference sequence). The CDR3 runs 15 residues. The V call is TRBV19, the J call TRBJ2-7, with 7 bases fitting TRBD2. This TCR came from a boy under three years old who had a stem cell transplant for SCID, so the T cells may come from the graft donor. Source: PBMCs, mostly from graft donor cells, taken 360 days after TCRalphabeta/CD19-depleted stem cell transplant. CDR3 nucleotide sequence: TGTGCCAGTAGCAAAGGGGCCGCGGGAGTCTACGAGCAGTACTAC. This gives the protein CASSKGAAGVYEQYY.